This TCR beta chain was identified in a study of cytomegalovirus exposure and HLA in healthy donors. Whole-study results and caveats: A few of the chains that were CMV-associated were confirmed in vitro to be specific for CMV antigens. Per published accounts, TCR beta sequences correctly predicted the HLA-A and HLA-B alleles of most subjects. Later analysis identified a missense DCLRE1C variant that was linked to TCR beta V- and J-gene trimming. On later analysis, the bulk of CMV-associated TCR beta chains appeared to be HLA-restricted.

Note on this clone: Antigen specificity is unknown.

The PCR had 60 Vbeta and 13 Jbeta primers. Assay used: immunoSEQ multiplex PCR; TCRdb lists only in-frame clones, some missing. Here the sample spans roughly 160,000 clones, about 80% being singletons. The origin of this receptor is a man in his thirties or forties in good health and CMV-seronegative. The sequenced sample consisted of PBMCs.

The CDR3 DNA follows: TGTGCCAGCTCACCCCGCGGTTCTCCGACCGGGGAGCTGTTTTTT. Amino acids: CASSPRGSPTGELFF. The rearrangement uses TRBV18 and TRBJ2-2; D ambiguous. CDR1 and CDR2 (germline): KGHSH, LQKENI. V was cut by 3 bases and J by 5 bases, with 13 bases left in between. The CDR3 totals 15 residues.